Listed below are T cell receptor beta chains from one sample, sequenced in a study of cytomegalovirus exposure and HLA in healthy donors. The data were produced by immunoSEQ multiplex PCR, yet TCRdb's version contains in-frame clones alone and is incomplete. There are under 150,000 clones in the sample; roughly 81% occur only once, and about 1.5% lies in the top ten. Sequencing was carried out using PBMCs. These receptors originate from a woman aged 30 to 39 in good health and CMV-seronegative. The CDR3 runs from the conserved cysteine through the conserved F or W. Fields, in order: V gene, D gene, J gene, CDR3 protein, CDR3 DNA. A D gene is named only where the DNA matches it firmly.

V: TRBV25-1
D: TRBD1
J: TRBJ1-1
CDR3: CASSKTGTAKAFF
DNA: TGTGCCAGCAGTAAAACCGGGACAGCAAAAGCTTTCTTT

V: TRBV5-4
D: TRBD2
J: TRBJ2-2
CDR3: CASTAGVTGELFF
DNA: TGTGCCAGCACCGCGGGGGTTACCGGGGAGCTGTTTTTT

V: TRBV2
D: TRBD1
J: TRBJ2-5
CDR3: CASSADRGQETQYF
DNA: TGTGCCAGCAGTGCCGACAGGGGCCAAGAGACCCAGTACTTC

V: TRBV7-7
D: TRBD1
J: TRBJ1-2
CDR3: CASSLEDRGNGYTF
DNA: TGTGCTAGCAGCTTAGAGGACAGGGGTAATGGCTACACCTTC

V: TRBV5-4
D: TRBD1
J: TRBJ2-6
CDR3: CASSITGGSLFFLGANVLTF
DNA: TGTGCCAGCAGCATCACAGGGGGAAGTTTATTTTTTCTTGGGGCCAACGTCCTGACTTTC

V: TRBV25-1
D: .
J: TRBJ1-3
CDR3: CASSETDSFSGNTIYF
DNA: TGTGCCAGCAGCGAGACGGACAGCTTCTCTGGAAACACCATATATTTT

V: TRBV9
D: .
J: TRBJ2-1
CDR3: CASSPSPGGVIYNEQFF
DNA: TGTGCCAGCAGCCCATCGCCCGGCGGGGTAATCTACAATGAGCAGTTCTTC

V: TRBV28
D: TRBD1
J: TRBJ1-2
CDR3: CASSGITGTGIFGYTF
DNA: TGTGCCAGCAGTGGAATCACCGGGACAGGAATATTCGGCTACACCTTC

V: TRBV18
D: .
J: TRBJ1-1
CDR3: CASSHGESGVGTEAFF
DNA: TGTGCCAGCTCACACGGCGAATCGGGGGTGGGCACTGAAGCTTTCTTT

V: TRBV11-1
D: .
J: TRBJ1-2
CDR3: CASSVQEYGYTF
DNA: TGTGCCAGCAGCGTACAGGAATATGGCTACACCTTC

V: TRBV5-1
D: .
J: TRBJ2-7
CDR3: CASRLGGTGTGHEQYF
DNA: TGCGCCAGCCGCTTGGGTGGAACAGGGACCGGCCACGAGCAGTACTTC

V: TRBV5-6
D: TRBD1
J: TRBJ1-2
CDR3: CASSTRTGYGYTF
DNA: TGTGCCAGCAGCACCCGGACAGGCTATGGCTACACCTTC

V: TRBV4-1
D: TRBD2
J: TRBJ2-3
CDR3: CASSQEGIAYGGETDTQYF
DNA: TGCGCCAGCAGCCAAGAAGGGATAGCGTACGGGGGGGAGACAGATACGCAGTATTTT

V: TRBV4-1
D: TRBD1
J: TRBJ1-1
CDR3: CASSQDSGGRGWYTEAFF
DNA: TGCGCCAGCAGCCAAGATTCAGGGGGCAGGGGGTGGTACACTGAAGCTTTCTTT

V: TRBV5-6
D: .
J: TRBJ1-2
CDR3: CASSTGPGYTF
DNA: TGTGCCAGCAGCACGGGTCCTGGCTACACCTTC

V: TRBV7-9
D: .
J: TRBJ2-3
CDR3: CASSPPFGRGPSTDTQYF
DNA: TGTGCCAGCAGCCCCCCTTTCGGGCGGGGACCTAGCACAGATACGCAGTATTTT